These 25 T cell receptor beta chains came from one sample sequenced in a study of blood T cell repertoires in COVID-19. Assay: immunoSEQ multiplex PCR; the TCRdb copy retains only in-frame clones and omits some. The sample shows more than 110,000 clones, 60% to 80% of them seen only once. Sequenced material: PBMCs or T cells enriched from blood (not recorded which). Receptor source: a woman in her forties or fifties who had recovered from COVID-19.

This clone was seen a handful of times. This chain uses TRBV5-1 with TRBJ1-1; D possibly corresponds to TRBD1 (6 bases). This CDR3 spans 15 amino acids. Germline V CDR1 and CDR2: SGHRS, YFSETQ. The ends were cut back, 3 bases at V and 0 bases at J, with 12 bases in the middle. CDR3 DNA: TGCGCCAGCAGCTCCCCCAGGGGAATGAACACTGAAGCTTTCTTT. Amino acid sequence: CASSSPRGMNTEAFF.

The chain combines TRBV5-1 with TRBJ1-6, with D possibly matching TRBD1 (5 bases). Trimming took off 4 bases at V and 7 bases at J, with 12 bases between the two ends. The CDR3 contains 14 residues. Per the germline V gene, CDR1 is SGHRS and CDR2 is YFSETQ. The CDR3 DNA is TGCGCCAGCAGCCCCTCCGGGGGGAATTCACCCCTCCACTTT. Translated, it gives CASSPSGGNSPLHF.

V and J are TRBV3-1 (or the pseudogene TRBV3-2) and TRBJ2-1; D perhaps matches TRBD2 (6 bases). Trimming took 0 bases from V and 1 from J, leaving 13 bases between them. Per the germline V gene, CDR1 is LGHDT and CDR2 is YNNKEL (reference sequence). CDR3 length equals 17 residues. The CDR3 reads CASSQDASGGSYNEQFF. The CDR3 DNA follows: TGTGCCAGCAGCCAAGATGCCAGCGGAGGGTCCTACAATGAGCAGTTCTTC.

The table lists this clone with a count of one. This sequence joins TRBV9 and TRBJ2-1, with D possibly matching TRBD2 (6 bases). CDR3 length: 17 residues. Germline CDR1 SGDLS, CDR2 YYNGEE. V was pared by 3 bases and J by 0 bases, with 16 bases between. The CDR3, as DNA: TGTGCCAGCAGCGCCGGGACTTCCCAGAGCTCCTACAATGAGCAGTTCTTC. Encoded protein: CASSAGTSQSSYNEQFF.

V and J are TRBV19 and TRBJ2-2; D is possibly TRBD2 (7 bases). The CDR3 length is 17 residues. Trimming removed 3 bases from V and 7 bases from J, with 21 bases in between. Germline V gene lookup returns CDR1 LNHDA and CDR2 SQIVND (reference sequence). The CDR3 DNA follows: TGTGCCAGTAGTATGCTGGCGGGAGCCCCAGGGGTCGGGGAGCTGTTTTTT. Amino acids: CASSMLAGAPGVGELFF.

V gene TRBV27 combines with J gene TRBJ1-5; D is undetermined. Germline V gene sequence: CDR1 MNHEY, CDR2 SMNVEV (reference sequence). Trimming stripped 4 bases from V and 6 bases from J, with 13 bases between. The length of the CDR3 is 14 residues. In DNA, the CDR3 is TGTGCCAGCAGTTCACCGACGAGAGGTCAGCCCCAGCATTTT. The encoded protein is CASSSPTRGQPQHF.

The chain links TRBV11-2 to TRBJ2-5; perhaps TRBD2 as D (6 bases). Germline V gene lookup returns CDR1 SGHAT and CDR2 FQNNGV. V dropped 3 bases and J dropped 7 bases, with 15 bases sitting between them. The CDR3 has 14 amino acids. This chain's CDR3 is CASSFPGLSGTQYF. As DNA, the CDR3 is TGTGCCAGCAGCTTTCCGGGACTCTCTGGGACCCAGTACTTC.

This clone was seen a single time. The J gene is TRBJ1-1, the V gene TRBV28, with TRBD1 as a possible D gene (5 bases). Trimming stripped 3 bases from V and 10 bases from J, with 15 bases between. The CDR3 covers 13 residues. Germline assignment: CDR1 MDHEN and CDR2 SYDVKM. The CDR3 DNA follows: TGTGCCAGCAGTTTTGGGCCAGGGAGGCTAGCTTTCTTT. Its protein product is CASSFGPGRLAFF.

The rearrangement joins TRBV7-9 to TRBJ1-2, with 9 bases identical to TRBD1. With V trimmed by 2 bases and J by 8 bases, 15 bases remained unmatched. CDR1 SEHNR and CDR2 FQNEAQ come from the germline V gene (reference sequence). The length of the CDR3 is 17 residues. The CDR3 coding sequence is TGTGCCAGCAGCTTAAGGACAGGGGAATATCTATCGAGGGGCTACACCTTC. It specifies CASSLRTGEYLSRGYTF. Filled out from reference TRBV7-9 and TRBJ1-2, the complete variable domain reads DTGVSQNPRHKITKRGQNVTFRCDPISEHNRLYWYRQTLGQGPEFLTYFQNEAQLEKSRLLSDRFSAERPKGSFSTLEIQRTEQGDSAMYLCASSLRTGEYLSRGYTFGSGTRLTVV.

This clone was seen at least ten times. V is TRBV10-3 and J is TRBJ2-3; no clear D. CDR3 size: 13 residues. V dropped 3 bases and J dropped 7 bases, with 11 bases sitting between them. CDR1 and CDR2 from the germline V gene are ENHRY and SYGVKD. The CDR3 DNA follows: TGTGCCATCAGTGAAGGTCCTAGTTATACGCAGTATTTT. Encoded protein: CAISEGPSYTQYF.

The chain has TRBV18 and TRBJ2-2; 10 bases match TRBD1. Germline V CDR1 and CDR2: KGHSH, LQKENI. The CDR3 totals 19 residues. V was clipped by 0 bases and J by 4 bases; unmatched bases: 11. CDR3 protein: CASSPPFGGTGDSTGELFF. DNA for the CDR3: TGTGCCAGCTCACCACCCTTCGGTGGGACAGGGGATAGCACCGGGGAGCTGTTTTTT.

The V and J genes are TRBV7-3 and TRBJ1-5; D gene ambiguous. CDR1 is SGHTA and CDR2 is FQGTGA in the germline V gene. With 3 bases removed from V and 9 bases from J, the gap between germline ends came to 9 bases. The CDR3 spans 12 residues. The DNA of the CDR3 is TGTGCCAGCAGCTTTCGGCGGCCGCCCCAGCATTTT. It codes for CASSFRRPPQHF. Drawing the rest from reference TRBV7-3 and TRBJ1-5, the complete variable domain is GAGVSQTPSNKVTEKGKYVELRCDPISGHTALYWYRQSLGQGPEFLIYFQGTGAADDSGLPNDRFFAVRPEGSVSTLKIQRTERGDSAVYLCASSFRRPPQHFGDGTRLSIL.

The chain links TRBV29-1 to TRBJ2-3; a possible D gene is TRBD2 (5 bases). V dropped 4 bases and J dropped 8 bases, with 10 bases sitting between them. The CDR3 covers 11 residues. Looked up from germline, CDR1 is SQVTM and CDR2 is ANQGSEA. CDR3 DNA sequence: TGCAGCGTTGGAGACACTAGTACGCAGTATTTT. This sequence encodes CSVGDTSTQYF.

The chain uses TRBV29-1 and TRBJ2-3; 8 bases align to TRBD1. The CDR3 runs to 14 residues. CDR1 is SQVTM, CDR2 ANQGSEA, per germline. V lost 6 bases to trimming and J lost 4 bases; unmatched junction nucleotides: 9. The CDR3 spells CSVDRGEGPDTQYF. In nucleotides, the CDR3 is TGCAGCGTAGACAGGGGCGAGGGCCCAGATACGCAGTATTTT.

This chain joins TRBV9 and TRBJ2-1, with 7 bases identical to TRBD2. This CDR3 is built from 15 residues. V lost 4 bases to trimming and J lost 5 bases; unmatched junction nucleotides: 9. Germline V gives CDR1 SGDLS, CDR2 YYNGEE. In DNA, the CDR3 is TGTGCCAGCAGCCCCACGGGGGGTTCCCACAATGAGCAGTTCTTC. It yields the protein CASSPTGGSHNEQFF.

The rearrangement uses TRBV5-1 and TRBJ1-1; tentative D call: TRBD1 (5 bases). Trimming took off 1 base at V and 5 bases at J, with 15 bases between the two ends. The CDR3 is 15 residues long. Germline assignment: CDR1 SGHRS and CDR2 YFSETQ. CDR3 amino acids: CASSLTQGPQTEAFF. The CDR3 DNA follows: TGCGCCAGCAGCTTGACCCAGGGCCCGCAGACTGAAGCTTTCTTT.

The chain joins TRBV3-1 (or the pseudogene TRBV3-2) to TRBJ2-1; 9 bases fit TRBD2. Per germline, CDR1 LGHDT and CDR2 YNNKEL (reference sequence). The V gene end was trimmed by 4 bases and the J gene end by 4 bases; junction bases not matched to a gene: 14. The CDR3 runs 18 residues. The CDR3 DNA follows: TGTGCCAGCAGCCCTCGACCTGGACTTACTAGCGGGTACAATGAGCAGTTCTTC. Encoded protein: CASSPRPGLTSGYNEQFF.

J is TRBJ1-5 and V is TRBV4-1; tentatively, D is TRBD1 (5 bases). The CDR3 sequence is 17 residues long. Germline CDR1 MGHRA, CDR2 YSYEKL. V lost 1 base and J 7 bases, leaving 20 bases between the germline ends. The chain's CDR3 is CASSQGLVAGLWQPQHF. DNA of the CDR3: TGCGCCAGCAGCCAAGGCCTTGTGGCAGGGTTATGGCAGCCCCAGCATTTT.

The V gene is TRBV30, the J gene TRBJ2-3, with D perhaps TRBD2 (6 bases). The V gene lost 8 bases and the J gene lost 5 bases, with 11 bases spanning the gap. The CDR3 length is 11 residues. Looked up from germline, CDR1 is GTSNPN and CDR2 is SVGIG (reference sequence). The CDR3 bases are TGTGCCGGGGGGTTTGGAGATACGCAGTATTTT. Its protein is CAGGFGDTQYF.

V usage is TRBV27 and J usage is TRBJ2-1; D is possibly TRBD2 (5 bases). Germline assignment: CDR1 MNHEY and CDR2 SMNVEV (reference sequence). V was trimmed by 3 bases and J by 4 bases, leaving 13 bases between them. The CDR3 length is 15 residues. The CDR3 region is CASSFSGPIYNEQFF. In DNA form, the CDR3 reads TGTGCCAGCAGTTTCAGCGGACCAATATACAATGAGCAGTTCTTC.

V usage is TRBV7-9 and J usage is TRBJ1-6; D unclear. CDR3 size: 15 residues. V lost 0 bases, J lost 8 bases, and 11 bases lay in between. Germline V lookup: CDR1 SEHNR, CDR2 FQNEAQ (reference sequence). CDR3 sequence (DNA): TGTGCCAGCAGCTTAGCCGCGCGTTCGTATTCACCCCTCCACTTT. Translation: CASSLAARSYSPLHF.

The chain recombines TRBV4-1 with TRBJ1-2; 8 positions match TRBD1. Germline V gene data show CDR1 as MGHRA and CDR2 as YSYEKL. J lost 2 bases, V lost 4 bases, and 6 bases had no gene match. This CDR3 spans 15 amino acids. CDR3 nucleotides: TGCGCCAGCAGCCCCGGACAGGGCGGAAACTATGGCTACACCTTC. Amino acid sequence: CASSPGQGGNYGYTF.

The chain is built from TRBV12-3 or TRBV12-4 and TRBJ1-6; no firm D call. This CDR3 has 12 residues. V lost 1 base and J 9 bases, leaving 4 bases between the germline ends. CDR3 DNA sequence: TGTGCCAGCAGTTTAGGTAGTTCACCCCTCCACTTT. It specifies CASSLGSSPLHF.

The rearrangement uses TRBV3-1 (or the pseudogene TRBV3-2) and TRBJ1-1; D remains unclear. V was shortened by 3 bases and J by 1 base, with 12 bases between the two germline ends. Germline V lookup: CDR1 LGHDT, CDR2 YNNKEL (reference sequence). This CDR3 is 15 amino acids long. The CDR3 nucleotides are TGTGCCAGCAGCCATGAGAAACGTAAGAACACTGAAGCTTTCTTT. It is translated as CASSHEKRKNTEAFF.

The rearrangement joins TRBV18 to TRBJ1-1; the match to TRBD1 covers 9 bases. This CDR3 is built from 15 residues. With 5 bases clipped from V and 3 bases from J, the junction kept 7 bases outside the gene matches. Germline V CDR1 and CDR2: KGHSH, LQKENI. The CDR3 sequence: CASSRQGGRDTEAFF. The CDR3 region has the DNA TGTGCCAGCTCAAGACAGGGGGGACGGGACACTGAAGCTTTCTTT.